Each of the 8 T cell receptor beta chains below was sequenced from the same sample in a study of blood T cells in healthy people across ages. Using a J-beta primer mix together with a sample-barcoded 5' primer, a second PCR was run for roughly 7 to 12 cycles. TCRdb reprocessed the 5' RACE reads via MiXCR and lists one record per CDR3 protein. The data hold 850,000 to 1,100,000 distinct CDR3 sequences, with 35% to 40% observed a single time. Specimen: blood. The receptors originated from a man between 18 and 35 years old in good health.

V gene TRBV6-1 combines with J gene TRBJ1-4, with 8 bases that match TRBD1. CDR1 is MNHNS and CDR2 is SASEGT in the germline V gene. With 7 bases clipped from V and 8 bases from J, the junction kept 18 bases outside the gene matches. CDR3 length equals 17 residues. The CDR3 DNA reads TGTGCCAGCATCAACAAGGCCCAGGGGGCGCCAGGGGAAAAACTGTTTTTT. It translates to CASINKAQGAPGEKLFF.

The CDR3 DNA sequence: TGCAGTGCTAGAGCTAGGGACACGGGATCCTACGAGCAGTACTTC. Protein sequence: CSARARDTGSYEQYF. The V call is TRBV20-1, the J call TRBJ2-7; maybe TRBD1 (6 bases). Trimming shortened V by 1 base and J by 1 base, and 14 bases separated the two germline ends. The CDR3 length is 15 residues. In germline, CDR1 is DFQATT, CDR2 SNEGSKA (reference sequence).

This clonotype turned up a few times. The genes are TRBV7-2 and TRBJ2-7; unclear D gene. The CDR3 is made up of 14 amino acids. The germline V gene has CDR1 SGHTA and CDR2 FQGNSA. Trimming removed 3 bases at V and 2 bases at J, with 11 bases between. The CDR3 loop is CASSFPKSPYEQYF. Written as DNA, the CDR3 is TGTGCCAGCAGCTTCCCCAAGTCCCCCTACGAGCAGTACTTC.

This chain joins TRBV4-3 and TRBJ2-1; D is uncertain. Germline CDR1 and CDR2: LGHNA and YSLEER. CDR3 length equals 14 residues. Trimming left V 2 bases short and J 3 bases short, with 8 bases between. CDR3 in amino acids: CASSQRYDYNEQFF. The CDR3 region has the DNA TGCGCCAGCAGCCAACGGTACGACTACAATGAGCAGTTCTTC.

This clonotype has just a few counts. This chain uses TRBV6-6 with TRBJ2-7; D is uncertain. CDR1 MNHNY and CDR2 SVGAGI come from the germline V gene (reference sequence). The germline V and J ends were trimmed by 5 bases and 0 bases, with 11 bases remaining between them. This CDR3 spans 14 amino acids. DNA of the CDR3: TGTGCCAGCAGTCCGGATTTGAACTCCTACGAGCAGTACTTC. Translation gives CASSPDLNSYEQYF.

The chain carries TRBV19 and TRBJ2-1; D uncertain. Per the germline V gene, CDR1 is LNHDA and CDR2 is SQIVND (reference sequence). The CDR3 has 13 amino acids. Trimming took 3 bases from V and 7 from J, leaving 10 bases between them. The CDR3, as DNA: TGTGCCAGTAGTATGCTAGGTGGAAATGAGCAGTTCTTC. Protein product: CASSMLGGNEQFF.

This sequence joins TRBV25-1 and TRBJ1-2; TRBD1 is a possible D gene (5 bases). Germline V lookup: CDR1 MGHDK, CDR2 SYGVNS. The CDR3 runs 16 residues. V dropped 8 bases and J dropped 0 bases, with 19 bases sitting between them. CDR3 DNA sequence: TGTGCCAGCCAGGGAATCCGGGACGGACCTAACTATGGCTACACCTTC. It specifies CASQGIRDGPNYGYTF.

V and J are TRBV20-1 and TRBJ2-1; no reliable D call. Trimming took off 3 bases at V and 9 bases at J, with 0 bases between the two ends. This CDR3 spans 8 amino acids. In germline, CDR1 is DFQATT, CDR2 SNEGSKA (reference sequence). Here the CDR3 DNA reads TGCAGTGCTAGTGAGCAGTTCTTC. Residues: CSASEQFF.